The 14 T cell receptor beta chains below come from one sample, sequenced in a study of PD-1 blockade in classical Hodgkin lymphoma. The table came from immunoSEQ multiplex PCR; TCRdb's copy has only in-frame clones and leaves some out. The sample lists tens of thousands of clones, nearly 80% occurring once. Time point meaning: cycle 4 day 1 (C4D1), after 6 weeks of nivolumab. Each of the patients experienced relapse following autologous stem cell transplantation, and their brentuximab vedotin exposure differed. The sequencing used peripheral blood mononuclear cells (PBMCs), collected before the fourth cycle of nivolumab. The origin of the receptors is a human donor with classical Hodgkin lymphoma.

Here the CDR3 DNA reads TGTGCCAGCAGGACTAGCGGTCAAGAGACCCAGTACTTC. It encodes CASRTSGQETQYF. The chain combines TRBV14 with TRBJ2-5, with 9 bases matching TRBD2. V gave up 6 bases and J gave up 2 bases; unmatched junction bases: 1. The CDR3 consists of 13 residues. Per the germline V gene, CDR1 is SGHDN and CDR2 is FVKESK.

This clone was found once. The rearrangement joins TRBV7-9 to TRBJ2-1; 10 bases are shared with TRBD2. The CDR3 is made up of 16 amino acids. V dropped 5 bases and J dropped 7; count of bases not matched to a gene: 11. Germline V lookup: CDR1 SEHNR, CDR2 FQNEAQ (reference sequence). CDR3 sequence (DNA): TGTGCCAGCAGCGACTTAGCGGGGGGTTTTGTTAATGAGCAGTTCTTC. Protein: CASSDLAGGFVNEQFF.

Notes on this clone: The likely explanation is a read error, given a far larger clone one base away. The chain is built from TRBV5-4 and TRBJ2-1; D is possibly TRBD2 (5 bases). CDR1 SGHNT and CDR2 YYREEE come from the germline V gene (reference sequence). This CDR3 has 13 residues. Deletions cut 2 bases from V and 8 bases from J, with 11 bases between. CDR3: CASSLEGSDEQFF. CDR3 nucleotide sequence: TGTGCCAGCAGCTTAGAGGGTAGCGATGAGCAGTTCTTC.

The chain couples TRBV7-2 to TRBJ1-5; D remains ambiguous. Germline-derived CDR1 and CDR2 are SGHTA and FQGNSA. The V end lost 5 bases, the J end lost 1 base, and 6 bases lay between the germline ends. This CDR3 has 13 amino acids. CDR3 region: CASSVYSNQPQHF. Here the CDR3 DNA reads TGTGCCAGCAGCGTCTACAGCAATCAGCCCCAGCATTTT.

This rearrangement joins TRBV6-5 to TRBJ2-3; D unresolved. The CDR3 runs 12 residues. Germline loops: CDR1 MNHEY, CDR2 SVGAGI. V lost 0 bases and J lost 5, with 3 bases in between. CDR3 amino acids: CASSYSGDTQYF. The CDR3 DNA sequence: TGTGCCAGCAGTTACTCTGGAGATACGCAGTATTTT.

V and J are TRBV5-4 and TRBJ2-2; no clear D. This CDR3 is 15 amino acids long. Trimming took 0 bases from V and 2 from J, leaving 8 bases between them. In germline, CDR1 is SGHNT, CDR2 YYREEE (reference sequence). DNA of the CDR3: TGTGCCAGCAGCTTGGCACTGGTAAACACCGGGGAGCTGTTTTTT. Encoded protein: CASSLALVNTGELFF.

The rearrangement links TRBV4-2 to TRBJ2-2; D is ambiguous. The CDR3 runs to 12 residues. V was trimmed by 5 bases and J by 5 bases, leaving 6 bases between them. Germline CDR1 and CDR2: LGHNA and YNFKEQ. CDR3 DNA: TGTGCCAGCAGCTGGGGTACCGGGGAGCTGTTTTTT. Its translation: CASSWGTGELFF.

This clone was observed a handful of times. J is TRBJ2-1 and V is TRBV6-5; 9 bases line up with TRBD2. Germline CDR1 reads MNHEY; CDR2 reads SVGAGI. The CDR3 spans 15 residues. The ends lost 7 bases at V and 8 bases at J; junction bases unmatched: 12. DNA for the CDR3: TGTGCCAGCAACCCATCTAGCGGGGACTCGGATGAGCAGTTCTTC. Protein product: CASNPSSGDSDEQFF.

This clone was seen once. CDR3 residues: CASSVIADNTGELFF. The CDR3, as DNA: TGTGCCAGCAGCGTAATAGCGGACAACACCGGGGAGCTGTTTTTT. The chain employs TRBV9 and TRBJ2-2; a weak D match, TRBD2 (6 bases). Germline V lookup: CDR1 SGDLS, CDR2 YYNGEE. This CDR3 has 15 amino acids. Trimming stripped 1 base from V and 2 bases from J, with 9 bases between.

This chain links TRBV5-1 with TRBJ2-2; 12 nucleotides line up with TRBD1. The CDR3 runs to 17 residues. Germline CDR1 and CDR2: SGHRS and YFSETQ. After removal of 4 bases from V and 0 bases from J, the junction contained 4 bases not matched to a gene. The CDR3 loop reads CASSLGTGGANTGELFF. The CDR3 DNA sequence: TGCGCCAGCAGCCTAGGGACAGGGGGCGCGAACACCGGGGAGCTGTTTTTT.

This rearrangement joins TRBV5-1 to TRBJ2-5; 11 bases align to TRBD1. The trim removed 3 bases at V and 7 bases at J, leaving 5 bases unmatched. The germline V gene encodes CDR1 SGHRS and CDR2 YFSETQ. This CDR3 has 14 residues. Here the CDR3 DNA reads TGCGCCAGCAGCTGGACAGGGGGCGAGGGGACCCAGTACTTC. Protein product: CASSWTGGEGTQYF.

This sequence joins TRBV6-6 and TRBJ1-4, with 7 bases identical to TRBD1. The germline CDR1 and CDR2 sequences are MNHNY and SVGAGI (reference sequence). The V and J ends lost 6 bases and 8 bases, in that order; junction bases with no gene match: 9. The CDR3 loop spans 14 amino acids. The CDR3 sequence: CASSHEGAREKLFF. The CDR3 coding sequence is TGTGCCAGCAGCCACGAGGGGGCGAGGGAAAAACTGTTTTTT.

The chain uses TRBV9 and TRBJ2-3, with D uncertain. Germline V gene sequence: CDR1 SGDLS, CDR2 YYNGEE. There are 13 residues in the CDR3. With 0 bases removed from V and 4 bases from J, the gap between germline ends came to 6 bases. CDR3 sequence reads: CASSVDFSDTQYF. DNA for the CDR3: TGTGCCAGCAGCGTAGATTTCTCAGATACGCAGTATTTT.

The chain recombines TRBV6-1 with TRBJ1-1; D is unclear. CDR3 size: 15 residues. CDR1 is MNHNS and CDR2 is SASEGT in the germline V gene. The ends were cut back, 7 bases at V and 0 bases at J, with 15 bases in the middle. Here the CDR3 DNA reads TGTGCCAGCATTGGAGGCCTTACCATGAACACTGAAGCTTTCTTT. This codes for CASIGGLTMNTEAFF.